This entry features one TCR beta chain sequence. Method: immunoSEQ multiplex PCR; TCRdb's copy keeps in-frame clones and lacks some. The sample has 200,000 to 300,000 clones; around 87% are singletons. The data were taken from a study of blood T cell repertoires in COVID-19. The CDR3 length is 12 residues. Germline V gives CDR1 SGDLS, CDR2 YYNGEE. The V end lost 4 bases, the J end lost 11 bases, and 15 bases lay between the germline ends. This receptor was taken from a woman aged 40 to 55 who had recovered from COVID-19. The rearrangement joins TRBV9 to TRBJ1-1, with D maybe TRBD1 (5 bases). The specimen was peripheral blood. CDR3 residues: CASSTGGTTAFF. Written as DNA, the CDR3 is TGTGCCAGCAGCACCGGCGGGACGACGGCTTTCTTT.